Each of the 20 T cell receptor beta chains below was sequenced from the same sample in a study of T-cell memory formation after mild COVID-19. TCRdb reprocessed the 5' RACE reads with MiXCR, giving one entry per CDR3 protein. The top ten clones hold roughly 3.8% of a sample with 150,000 to 200,000 distinct CDR3 sequences, roughly 12% of them seen once. Sequenced sample: PBMCs or a T cell subset sorted from them (not recorded which). The receptors come from a man between 18 and 29 years old who had mild COVID-19 (a few samples of this study predate the infection). Cell type and time point are not known.

This chain joins TRBV29-1 and TRBJ2-3; TRBD1 matches 8 bases. The CDR3 contains 13 residues. Trimming cost V 4 bases and J 2 bases; bases outside gene matches: 2. Germline V CDR1 and CDR2: SQVTM, ANQGSEA. The CDR3, as DNA: TGCAGCGTTGGGACAGGGAACACAGATACGCAGTATTTT. It specifies CSVGTGNTDTQYF.

This clonotype was detected a few times. The V call is TRBV11-2, the J call TRBJ2-7; D may match TRBD1 or TRBD2 (5 bases each). Trimming removed 1 base from V and 6 bases from J, with 10 bases in between. The CDR3 loop spans 13 amino acids. Germline lookup yields CDR1 SGHAT and CDR2 FQNNGV. The CDR3 reads CASSLGWGSEQYV. CDR3 nucleotide sequence: TGTGCCAGCAGCTTAGGATGGGGGTCCGAGCAGTACGTC.

Many counts were recorded for this clonotype. This chain connects TRBV7-3 to TRBJ2-2; D may be TRBD1 (6 bases). V was cut by 3 bases and J by 2 bases, with 19 bases left in between. The CDR3 runs 18 residues. Germline values: CDR1 SGHTA, CDR2 FQGTGA. The CDR3 DNA reads TGTGCCAGCAGCTTCCAGCTCCGGGTGGGGGCCAACACCGGGGAGCTGTTTTTT. Translation: CASSFQLRVGANTGELFF. Filled out from reference TRBV7-3 and TRBJ2-2, the complete variable domain reads GAGVSQTPSNKVTEKGKYVELRCDPISGHTALYWYRQSLGQGPEFLIYFQGTGAADDSGLPNDRFFAVRPEGSVSTLKIQRTERGDSAVYLCASSFQLRVGANTGELFFGEGSRLTVL.

This clonotype was counted a few times. The chain recombines TRBV7-2 with TRBJ1-5, with a tentative D call TRBD1 (5 bases). Germline CDR1 SGHTA, CDR2 FQGNSA. The CDR3 sequence is 15 residues long. Trimming took 5 bases from V and 3 from J, leaving 14 bases between them. CDR3 in DNA: TGTGCCAGCAGCAAAAACGGGGGTAACAATCAGCCCCAGCATTTT. Protein: CASSKNGGNNQPQHF.

This clonotype was detected ten times or more. The chain links TRBV20-1 to TRBJ2-5, with TRBD1 identical over 10 bases. The CDR3 runs to 14 residues. In germline, CDR1 is DFQATT, CDR2 SNEGSKA (reference sequence). The junction had 6 bases not matched to a gene; V was cut back by 3 bases and J by 5 bases. The CDR3 region is CSASAGTGVETQYF. The CDR3 bases are TGCAGTGCTAGCGCCGGGACAGGGGTGGAGACCCAGTACTTC.

This clonotype was counted a single time. The J gene is TRBJ2-4, the V gene TRBV3-1, with 9 bases fitting TRBD2. In germline, CDR1 is LGHDT, CDR2 YNNKEL (reference sequence). The CDR3 is 20 amino acids. With V trimmed by 1 base and J by 0 bases, 13 bases remained unmatched. Here the CDR3 reads CASSQVVYETSGLAKNIQYF. The CDR3 DNA follows: TGTGCCAGCAGCCAAGTTGTCTACGAGACTAGCGGTTTAGCCAAAAACATTCAGTACTTC. Full variable domain (outside the CDR3, taken from reference TRBV3-1 and TRBJ2-4): DTAVSQTPKYLVTQMGNDKSIKCEQNLGHDTMYWYKQDSKKFLKIMFSYNNKELIINETVPNRFSPKSPDKAHLNLHINSLELGDSAVYFCASSQVVYETSGLAKNIQYFGAGTRLSVL.

In its sample, this clonotype was seen a few times. This sequence joins TRBV5-1 and TRBJ1-1; 9 nucleotides agree with TRBD1. The ends lost 3 bases at V and 4 bases at J; junction bases unmatched: 7. Germline CDR1 reads SGHRS; CDR2 reads YFSETQ. CDR3 length: 15 residues. CDR3 coding DNA: TGCGCCAGCAGCTATGTGACAGGGGGTGCCACTGAAGCTTTCTTT. Translated, it gives CASSYVTGGATEAFF.

There are a few counts of this clonotype. The V and J genes are TRBV6-1 and TRBJ1-1, with TRBD1 matching 8 bases. The CDR3 has 13 amino acids. J was trimmed by 1 base and V by 6 bases; bases with no gene match: 1. CDR1 and CDR2 (germline): MNHNS, SASEGT. The CDR3 region has the DNA TGTGCCAGCAGAGACAGGGGGAACACTGAAGCTTTCTTT. This encodes CASRDRGNTEAFF.

This clonotype came up a few times. This sequence joins TRBV5-1 and TRBJ1-1; maybe TRBD1 (5 bases). The CDR3 has 14 residues. With 4 bases removed from V and 4 bases from J, the gap between germline ends came to 14 bases. Germline V gives CDR1 SGHRS, CDR2 YFSETQ. This CDR3 reads CASSKTVGPTEAFF. The CDR3 region has the DNA TGCGCCAGCAGCAAGACTGTGGGGCCCACTGAAGCTTTCTTT.

J is TRBJ2-7 and V is TRBV12-3 or TRBV12-4; possible D gene TRBD1, 5 bases. The CDR3 length is 14 residues. The ends were cut back, 2 bases at V and 3 bases at J, with 11 bases in the middle. In nucleotides, the CDR3 is TGTGCCAGCAGTTTAACCTGGGGCTTCTACGAGCAGTACTTC. This codes for CASSLTWGFYEQYF.

The table lists this clonotype with a few counts. J is TRBJ2-2 and V is TRBV20-1; D tentatively reads TRBD1 or TRBD2 (5 bases each). The V and J ends lost 4 bases and 7 bases respectively, with 7 bases between them. Germline V gene sequence: CDR1 DFQATT, CDR2 SNEGSKA (reference sequence). The length of the CDR3 is 11 residues. CDR3 bases: TGCAGTGCTACAGGGAGCGGGGAGCTGTTTTTT. Translated, it gives CSATGSGELFF.

The chain is built from TRBV5-5 and TRBJ2-3; possibly TRBD1 or TRBD2 for D (6 bases each). Looked up from germline, CDR1 is SGHKS and CDR2 is YYEKEE (reference sequence). V was shortened by 1 base and J by 0 bases, with 9 bases between the two germline ends. The CDR3 is 15 residues long. Here the CDR3 reads CASSLPGASTDTQYF. The DNA of the CDR3 is TGTGCCAGCAGCTTGCCGGGGGCTAGCACAGATACGCAGTATTTT.

This clonotype was recorded at least ten times. The genes are TRBV3-1 and TRBJ1-3; D is undetermined. This CDR3 comprises 12 residues. The germline CDR1 and CDR2 sequences are LGHDT and YNNKEL (reference sequence). V gave up 4 bases and J gave up 8 bases, with 9 bases separating them. This CDR3 is CASSRGWDTIYF. In nucleotides, the CDR3 is TGTGCCAGCAGCCGAGGGTGGGACACCATATATTTT.

In regard to this clonotype: A much larger clone sits a single nucleotide away, making a read error possible. V usage is TRBV20-1 and J usage is TRBJ2-6; D tentatively reads TRBD1 or TRBD2 (5 bases each). This CDR3 has 16 amino acids. In germline, CDR1 is DFQATT, CDR2 SNEGSKA (reference sequence). CDR3: CRASMSRVYGANVLTF. Written as DNA, the CDR3 is TGCAGAGCTAGCATGTCCAGGGTATATGGGGCCAACGTCCTGACTTTC.

This clonotype was counted between two and nine times. This sequence joins TRBV9 and TRBJ2-2; 7 bases are shared with TRBD2. There are 18 residues in the CDR3. V trimming: 0 bases; J trimming: 0 bases; junction bases outside the gene matches: 8. The germline V gene has CDR1 SGDLS and CDR2 YYNGEE. The CDR3: CASSVAGRDGANTGELFF. CDR3 DNA: TGTGCCAGCAGCGTAGCGGGGAGGGACGGAGCGAACACCGGGGAGCTGTTTTTT.

This chain connects TRBV11-3 to TRBJ1-2; D may be TRBD1 (5 bases). CDR1 is SGHNT, CDR2 YENEEA, per germline. Trimming pared 0 bases from V and 8 bases from J, leaving 13 bases between. The CDR3 extends over 14 amino acids. The CDR3 DNA follows: TGTGCCAGCAGCTTAGATCCGGGGCAACTGGGCTACACCTTC. Translated, it gives CASSLDPGQLGYTF.

CDR3 sequence reads: CASSQDPPPGQGAKNIQYF. For the CDR3, the DNA is TGCGCCAGCAGCCAAGATCCCCCCCCGGGACAGGGAGCCAAAAACATTCAGTACTTC. This sequence joins TRBV4-1 and TRBJ2-4; TRBD1 agrees at 9 bases. This CDR3 region has 19 residues. The germline CDR1 and CDR2 sequences are MGHRA and YSYEKL. Trimming cost V 0 bases and J 0 bases; bases outside gene matches: 9.

Many counts were recorded for this clonotype. This chain joins TRBV11-2 and TRBJ2-7; 7 bases line up with TRBD2. Germline V gene data show CDR1 as SGHAT and CDR2 as FQNNGV. The junction had 6 bases not matched to a gene; V was cut back by 1 base and J by 6 bases. The CDR3 length is 14 residues. The CDR3 loop reads CASSLVEGRGEQYF. DNA for the CDR3: TGTGCCAGCAGCTTAGTCGAGGGGAGGGGCGAGCAGTACTTC.

This clonotype was counted only a few times. Here the CDR3 reads CSVPGTGVFQETQYF. The CDR3, as DNA: TGCAGCGTACCAGGGACAGGGGTTTTCCAAGAGACCCAGTACTTC. This chain uses TRBV29-1 with TRBJ2-5, with 10 bases aligning to TRBD1. Germline V gives CDR1 SQVTM, CDR2 ANQGSEA. V gave up 6 bases and J gave up 1 base; unmatched junction bases: 8. The CDR3 extends over 15 amino acids.

The sample holds a few counts of this clonotype. V and J are TRBV6-5 and TRBJ1-2; TRBD1 agrees at 9 bases. The V and J ends lost 6 bases and 6 bases, in that order; junction bases with no gene match: 5. The CDR3 covers 13 residues. Germline V gives CDR1 MNHEY, CDR2 SVGAGI. The CDR3 coding sequence is TGTGCCAGCAGAGAACAGGGGGCAAATGGCTACACCTTC. Protein: CASREQGANGYTF.